This TCR beta chain comes out of a study of blood T cell repertoires in COVID-19 (TCRdb year 2020). Describing the broader study: Samples from collaborators originated in the United States, Italy and Spain and spanned both the acute and convalescent phases of COVID-19. Where available, HLA class I and class II types were taken from metadata supplied by the sample provider and were not determined by assay-based typing. Samples were obtained from the ongoing ImmuneRACE study (first 160 participants) and from about 1,300 subjects provided by 6 global collaborators. The material from the prospective study consisted of cDNA or gDNA derived from T cells, B-cell-depleted T cells, or PBMCs. A freely available public database, intended as a resource for researchers studying the immune response to SARS-CoV-2, is where the repertoires were released. The sample metadata nearly always contained a de-identified subject ID, COVID-19 status, age in years and sex. Subjects who had been exposed to COVID-19, were actively infected with it, or had recovered from it provided the deeply sampled blood TCRbeta repertoires that made up the dataset.

The collaborating institutions used their own protocols to collect whole blood in K2EDTA tubes. For TCRbeta analysis, collaborators shipped samples in one of three forms: frozen whole blood, isolated PBMCs, or DNA extracted from either of those sample types. Taken from cysteine to phenylalanine, the CDR3 has 14 residues. The only DNA kept is the CDR3, 42 bases in frame from the first base. The CDR1 and CDR2 encoded by the germline V gene are SGHRS and YFSETQ. V loses 9 bases, J loses 5 bases, and the germline ends lie 20 bases apart. Turning to this clone: Its antigen is still unknown. No base qualities exist here, and no much larger clone lies one base off it.

Results and caveats for the whole study, not just this receptor: The quantity of clinical and demographic metadata differed by source and by participant and was supplied without curation.

TCRbeta CDR3 regions were amplified from genomic DNA using the immunoSEQ Assay, a bias-controlled multiplex PCR. The authors' analysis ran thus. Within the assay, amplification of reference gene primers was used to estimate how many nucleated cells each sample contained. Sequence reads were collapsed and filtered to measure the absolute abundance of every unique TCRbeta CDR3 rearrangement. For each sample, productive Simpson clonality was calculated by taking the square root of Simpson's diversity index across productive rearrangements. The table comes from immuneACCESS by way of TCRdb, which keeps in-frame sequences with V and J called. Part of the clones is missing from these tables; in studies checked, under half for an unresolved V gene and the rest for unknown reasons. V and J calls and clone size are as listed in that table; D and trimming were resolved from the DNA. In all, the sample holds about 76,000 clones, and around 78% of those were seen once. Jointly, the top ten make up around 15% of the sample.

This TCR derives from a human donor in a cohort sampled during active COVID-19. The chain joins TRBV5-1 to TRBJ2-5; the D gene is perhaps TRBD1, on 6 matching bases. Material for sequencing was peripheral blood. The bases read TGCGCCACGTCGCCGGGACAACTTACGGAGACCCAGTACTTC. Translated, this gives CATSPGQLTETQYF.